The present T cell receptor beta chain was sequenced within a study of T cells after yellow fever vaccination. Whole-study results and caveats: Weaker in magnitude, the secondary response showed a faster peak on day 5 versus 15. Within FACS-sorted repertoires, abundant clonotypes contaminating from the bulk population could be present.

This clonotype was detected a few times. Its antigen is currently unknown. This CDR3 spans 14 amino acids. V was cut by 1 base and J by 11 bases, with 15 bases left in between. TCRdb re-called the 5' RACE reads with MiXCR, one entry per CDR3 protein. Here the sample spans 400,000 to 450,000 distinct CDR3 sequences, about 17% being singletons. V usage is TRBV12-3 or TRBV12-4 and J usage is TRBJ2-1; D might be TRBD1 or TRBD2, each matching 5 bases. The input for sequencing was PBMCs, taken before the yellow fever booster vaccination. The sequence was collected from a man in his late teens or twenties who received the YFV17D yellow fever vaccine. CDR3 in DNA: TGTGCCAGCAGTTTAGGGGGACCCTATCATAAGCAGTTCTTC. This codes for CASSLGGPYHKQFF.